The subject of this entry is one T cell receptor (beta chain). Germline CDR1 and CDR2: KGHDR and SFDVKD. The CDR3 runs 14 residues. J was trimmed by 2 bases and V by 7 bases; bases with no gene match: 4. Authors' methods: Using reference gene primer amplification, nucleated cell counts were estimated. Here immunoSEQ multiplex PCR was the method, and the copy in TCRdb shows in-frame clones only, minus some. V, J and clone size are those of that table, while D and trimming were read from the DNA. The sample consists of about 50,000 clones, approximately 83% of them appearing once. This entry belongs to a study of blood T cell repertoires in COVID-19. Study at large: Donors in the United States, Italy and Spain gave samples during acute or convalescent COVID-19. T cells, B-cell-depleted T cells, or PBMCs provided the cDNA or gDNA that served as material.

Specimen: peripheral blood. This clonotype was obtained from a man aged 40-49 years with acute or convalescent COVID-19. J is TRBJ2-1 and V is TRBV24-1; TRBD2 agrees at 7 bases. In DNA, the CDR3 is TGTGCCACCAGCGCTAGCGGACCCTACAATGAGCAGTTCTTC. Translated, it gives CATSASGPYNEQFF.